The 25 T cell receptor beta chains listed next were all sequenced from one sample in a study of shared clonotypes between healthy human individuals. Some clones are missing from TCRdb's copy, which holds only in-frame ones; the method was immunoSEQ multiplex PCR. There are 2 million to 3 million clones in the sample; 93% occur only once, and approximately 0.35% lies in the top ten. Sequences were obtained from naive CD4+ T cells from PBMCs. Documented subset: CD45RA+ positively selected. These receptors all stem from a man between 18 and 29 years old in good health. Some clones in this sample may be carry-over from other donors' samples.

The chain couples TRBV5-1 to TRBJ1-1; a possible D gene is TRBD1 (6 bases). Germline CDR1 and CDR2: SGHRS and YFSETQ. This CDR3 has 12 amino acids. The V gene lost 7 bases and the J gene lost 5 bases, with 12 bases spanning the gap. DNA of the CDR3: TGCGCCAGCGGGGGGCCCGGGACTGAAGCTTTCTTT. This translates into CASGGPGTEAFF. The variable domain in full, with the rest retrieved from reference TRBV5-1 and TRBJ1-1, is KAGVTQTPRYLIKTRGQQVTLSCSPISGHRSVSWYQQTPGQGLQFLFEYFSETQRNKGNFPGRFSGRQFSNSRSEMNVSTLELGDSALYLCASGGPGTEAFFGQGTRLTVV.

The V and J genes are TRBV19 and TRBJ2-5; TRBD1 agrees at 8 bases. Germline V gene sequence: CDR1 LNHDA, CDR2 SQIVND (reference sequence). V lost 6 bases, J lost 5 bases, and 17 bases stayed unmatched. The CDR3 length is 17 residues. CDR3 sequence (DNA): TGTGCCAGTAGCCCCCGGGGTCGGACAGGGCTTTGGGAGACCCAGTACTTC. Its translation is CASSPRGRTGLWETQYF.

The CDR3 spells CASSYRFIAKNIQYF. CDR3 in DNA: TGTGCCAGCAGTTACCGATTCATAGCCAAAAACATTCAGTACTTC. The chain uses TRBV28 and TRBJ2-4; D uncertain. CDR1 is MDHEN and CDR2 is SYDVKM in the germline V gene. Between the trimmed V and J ends, which lost 4 bases and 0 bases, there was a span of 10 bases. This CDR3 has 15 amino acids.

The CDR3 DNA reads TGCGCCAGCAGCCGGACAGGGCTCCCCGGGGAGCTGTTTTTT. Translating it yields CASSRTGLPGELFF. The J gene is TRBJ2-2, the V gene TRBV10-1; TRBD1 matches 8 bases. The CDR3 has 14 amino acids. After removal of 6 bases from V and 6 bases from J, the junction contained 6 bases not matched to a gene. Germline V gives CDR1 WNHNN, CDR2 SYGVQD (reference sequence).

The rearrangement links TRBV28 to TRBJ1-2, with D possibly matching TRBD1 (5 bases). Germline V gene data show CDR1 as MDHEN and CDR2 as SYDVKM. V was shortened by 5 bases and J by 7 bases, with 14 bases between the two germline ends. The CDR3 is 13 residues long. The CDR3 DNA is TGTGCCAGCAGTGACTTCCAGGGAGGTGGCTACACCTTC. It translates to CASSDFQGGGYTF.

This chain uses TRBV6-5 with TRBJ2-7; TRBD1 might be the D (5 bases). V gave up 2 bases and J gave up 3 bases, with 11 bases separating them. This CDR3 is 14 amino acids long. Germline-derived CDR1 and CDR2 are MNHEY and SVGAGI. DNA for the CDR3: TGTGCCAGCAGTTACGACAGTGCAAACTACGAGCAGTACTTC. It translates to CASSYDSANYEQYF.

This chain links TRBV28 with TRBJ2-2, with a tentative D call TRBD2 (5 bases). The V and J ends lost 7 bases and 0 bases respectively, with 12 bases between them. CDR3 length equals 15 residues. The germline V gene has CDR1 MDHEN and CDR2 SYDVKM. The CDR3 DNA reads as TGTGCCAGCACCCCACGGGGTTCGAACACCGGGGAGCTGTTTTTT. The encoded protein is CASTPRGSNTGELFF.

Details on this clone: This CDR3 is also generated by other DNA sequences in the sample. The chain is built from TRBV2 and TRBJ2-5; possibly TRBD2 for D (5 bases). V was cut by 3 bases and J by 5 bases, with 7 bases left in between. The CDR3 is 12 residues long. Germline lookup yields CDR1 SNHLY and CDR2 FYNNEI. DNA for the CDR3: TGTGCCAGCAGTGATCGCGGGGAGACCCAGTACTTC. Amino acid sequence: CASSDRGETQYF.

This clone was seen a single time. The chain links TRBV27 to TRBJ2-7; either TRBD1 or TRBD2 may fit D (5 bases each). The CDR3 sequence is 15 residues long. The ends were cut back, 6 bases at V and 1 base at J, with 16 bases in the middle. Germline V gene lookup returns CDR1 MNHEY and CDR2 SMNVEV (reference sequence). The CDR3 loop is CASSLQRGPSYEQYF. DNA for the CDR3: TGTGCCAGCAGCCTCCAGAGGGGCCCTTCCTACGAGCAGTACTTC.

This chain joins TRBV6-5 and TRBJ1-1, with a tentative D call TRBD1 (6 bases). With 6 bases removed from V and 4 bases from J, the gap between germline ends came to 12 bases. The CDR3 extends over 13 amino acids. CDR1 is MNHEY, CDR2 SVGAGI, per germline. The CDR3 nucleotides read TGTGCCAGCAGCCGTAGGGGGGGCACTGAAGCTTTCTTT. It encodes CASSRRGGTEAFF.

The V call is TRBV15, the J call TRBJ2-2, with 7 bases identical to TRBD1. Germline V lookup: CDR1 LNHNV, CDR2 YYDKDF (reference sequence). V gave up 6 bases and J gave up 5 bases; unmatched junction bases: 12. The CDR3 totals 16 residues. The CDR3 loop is CATRGPGTARTGELFF. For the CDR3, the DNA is TGTGCCACCAGAGGCCCCGGGACAGCTAGAACCGGGGAGCTGTTTTTT.

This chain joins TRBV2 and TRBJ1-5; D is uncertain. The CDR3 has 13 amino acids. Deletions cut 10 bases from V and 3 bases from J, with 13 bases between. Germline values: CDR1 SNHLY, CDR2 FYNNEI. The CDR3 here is CAISPGVNQPQHF. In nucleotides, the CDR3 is TGTGCCATCTCCCCCGGGGTCAATCAGCCCCAGCATTTT.

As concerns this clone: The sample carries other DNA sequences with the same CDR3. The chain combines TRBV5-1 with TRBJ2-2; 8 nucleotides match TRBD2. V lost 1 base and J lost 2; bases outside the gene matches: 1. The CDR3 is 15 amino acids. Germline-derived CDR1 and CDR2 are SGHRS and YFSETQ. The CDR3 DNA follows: TGCGCCAGCAGCTTGACTAGCGGTAACACCGGGGAGCTGTTTTTT. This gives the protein CASSLTSGNTGELFF.

CDR3 nucleotides: TGCGCCAGCAGTGAGATCGACGGGAGTGTGAACGAGCAGTACTTC. This encodes CASSEIDGSVNEQYF. The chain is built from TRBV10-2 and TRBJ2-7, with TRBD2 as a possible D gene (6 bases). Trimming removed 2 bases from V and 5 bases from J, with 16 bases in between. The CDR3 contains 15 residues. CDR1 is WSHSY and CDR2 is SAAADI in the germline V gene.

This CDR3 reads CASSSEGSITGELFF. CDR3 in DNA: TGTGCCAGCAGCTCTGAGGGCTCCATCACCGGGGAGCTGTTTTTT. The chain is built from TRBV11-2 and TRBJ2-2; possible D gene TRBD2, 5 bases. Per germline, CDR1 SGHAT and CDR2 FQNNGV. The V end was cut by 4 bases, the J end by 4 bases, with 13 bases between. This CDR3 has 15 amino acids.

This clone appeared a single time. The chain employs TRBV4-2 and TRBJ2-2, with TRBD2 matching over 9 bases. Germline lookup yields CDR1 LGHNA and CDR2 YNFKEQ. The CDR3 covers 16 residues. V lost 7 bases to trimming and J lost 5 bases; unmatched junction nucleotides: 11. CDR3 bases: TGTGCCAGCAACATCTCACCGAGCGGGAGGACCGGGGAGCTGTTTTTT. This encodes CASNISPSGRTGELFF.

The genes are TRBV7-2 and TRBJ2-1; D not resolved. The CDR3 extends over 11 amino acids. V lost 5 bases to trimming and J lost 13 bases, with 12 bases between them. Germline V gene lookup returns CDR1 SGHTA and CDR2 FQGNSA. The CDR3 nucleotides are TGTGCCAGCAGCCAAATCCGGGTTCAGTTCTTC. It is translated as CASSQIRVQFF.

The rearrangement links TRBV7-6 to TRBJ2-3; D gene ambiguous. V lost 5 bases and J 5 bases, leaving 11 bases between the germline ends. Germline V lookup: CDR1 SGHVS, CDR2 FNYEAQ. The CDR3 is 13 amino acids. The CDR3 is CASSPPRGDTQYF. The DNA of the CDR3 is TGTGCCAGCAGCCCACCTCGCGGAGATACGCAGTATTTT.

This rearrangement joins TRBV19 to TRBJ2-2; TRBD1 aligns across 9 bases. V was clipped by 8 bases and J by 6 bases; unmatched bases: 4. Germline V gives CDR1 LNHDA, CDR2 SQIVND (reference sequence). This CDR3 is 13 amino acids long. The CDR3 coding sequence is TGTGCCAGTGGGAACAGGGGGCCCGGGGAGCTGTTTTTT. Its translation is CASGNRGPGELFF.

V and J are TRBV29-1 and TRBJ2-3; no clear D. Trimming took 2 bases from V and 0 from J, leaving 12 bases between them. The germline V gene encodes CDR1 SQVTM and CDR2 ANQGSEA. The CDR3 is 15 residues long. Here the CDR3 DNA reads TGCAGCGTTGAACGGGCAGGCCCCAGCACAGATACGCAGTATTTT. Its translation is CSVERAGPSTDTQYF.

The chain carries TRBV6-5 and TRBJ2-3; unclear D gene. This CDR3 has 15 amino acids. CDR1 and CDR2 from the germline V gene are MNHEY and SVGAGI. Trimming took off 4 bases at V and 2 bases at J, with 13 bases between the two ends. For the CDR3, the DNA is TGTGCCAGCAGTTCAAGACAAACACTCACAGATACGCAGTATTTT. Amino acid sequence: CASSSRQTLTDTQYF.

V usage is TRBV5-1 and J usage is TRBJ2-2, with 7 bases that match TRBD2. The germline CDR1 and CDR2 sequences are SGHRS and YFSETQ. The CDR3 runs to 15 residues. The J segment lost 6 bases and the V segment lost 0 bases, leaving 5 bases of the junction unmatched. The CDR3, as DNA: TGCGCCAGCAGCTTGGAACGACTAGCCGCCGGGGAGCTGTTTTTT. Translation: CASSLERLAAGELFF.

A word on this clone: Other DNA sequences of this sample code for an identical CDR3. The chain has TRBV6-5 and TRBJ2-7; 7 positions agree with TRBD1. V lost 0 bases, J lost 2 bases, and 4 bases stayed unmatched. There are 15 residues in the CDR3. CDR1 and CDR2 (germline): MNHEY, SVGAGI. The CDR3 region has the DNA TGTGCCAGCAGTTACTCGCCAGGGGGAACCTACGAGCAGTACTTC. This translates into CASSYSPGGTYEQYF.

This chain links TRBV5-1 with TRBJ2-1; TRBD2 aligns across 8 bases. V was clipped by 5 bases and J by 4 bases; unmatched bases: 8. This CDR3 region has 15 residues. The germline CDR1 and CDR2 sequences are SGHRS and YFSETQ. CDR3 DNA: TGCGCCAGCAGACTGAGCGGGGGAGGTTACAATGAGCAGTTCTTC. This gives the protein CASRLSGGGYNEQFF.

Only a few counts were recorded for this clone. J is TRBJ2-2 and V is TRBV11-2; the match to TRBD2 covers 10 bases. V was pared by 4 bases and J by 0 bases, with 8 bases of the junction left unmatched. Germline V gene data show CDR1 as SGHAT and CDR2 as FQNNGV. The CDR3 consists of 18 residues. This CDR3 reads CASSSQRTSGPNTGELFF. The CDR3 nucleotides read TGTGCCAGCAGCTCACAAAGGACTAGCGGACCGAACACCGGGGAGCTGTTTTTT. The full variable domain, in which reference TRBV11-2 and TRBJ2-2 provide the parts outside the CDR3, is EAGVAQSPRYKIIEKRQSVAFWCNPISGHATLYWYQQILGQGPKLLIQFQNNGVVDDSQLPKDRFSAERLKGVDSTLKIQPAKLEDSAVYLCASSSQRTSGPNTGELFFGEGSRLTVL.